This record looks at one T cell receptor beta chain sequence and its context. Antigen specificity is unknown. This sample is part of a study of cytomegalovirus exposure and HLA in healthy donors. Germline V CDR1 and CDR2: SQVTM, ANQGSEA. This CDR3 comprises 17 residues. With 1 base removed from V and 3 bases from J, the gap between germline ends came to 19 bases. General study results and limits: The tendency of first-cohort TCR clusters to co-occur in the 95 to 150 validation repertoires was the finding of a later analysis. With high specificity and sensitivity, the classifier reportedly diagnosed cytomegalovirus status.

The donors were in the approximately 130-subject validation cohort; that cohort was separate from the approximately 700-subject first cohort. Method: immunoSEQ multiplex PCR; TCRdb's copy keeps in-frame clones and lacks some. Seen here are over 55,000 clones, 75% to 95% observed once, and the top ten hold over 3%. This clonotype originated in a man between 18 and 35 years old in good health and CMV-seronegative. Sequenced: PBMCs. The chain combines TRBV29-1 with TRBJ2-1; TRBD2 is a possible D gene (7 bases). DNA for the CDR3: TGCAGCGTTGAAGGGCGGGGGCCTGGTTTAAACTACAATGAGCAGTTCTTC. It encodes CSVEGRGPGLNYNEQFF.